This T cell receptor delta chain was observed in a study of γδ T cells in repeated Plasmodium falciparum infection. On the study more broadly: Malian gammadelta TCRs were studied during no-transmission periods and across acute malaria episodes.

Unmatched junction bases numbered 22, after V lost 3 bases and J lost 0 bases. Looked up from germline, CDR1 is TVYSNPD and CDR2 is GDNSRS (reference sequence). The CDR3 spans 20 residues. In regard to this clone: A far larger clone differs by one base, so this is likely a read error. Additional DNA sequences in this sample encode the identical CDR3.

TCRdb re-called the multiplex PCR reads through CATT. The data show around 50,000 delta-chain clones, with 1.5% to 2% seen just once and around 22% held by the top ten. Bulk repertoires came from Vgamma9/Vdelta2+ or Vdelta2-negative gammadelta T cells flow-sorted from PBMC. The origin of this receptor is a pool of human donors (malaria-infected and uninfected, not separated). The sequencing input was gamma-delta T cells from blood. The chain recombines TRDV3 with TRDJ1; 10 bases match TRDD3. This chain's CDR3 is CAFSNRPYWGISPNTDKLIF. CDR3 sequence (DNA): TGTGCCTTCTCCAATAGGCCGTACTGGGGGATCAGTCCCAACACCGATAAACTCATCTTT.